Only one count was recorded for the clone carrying this T cell receptor beta chain. The antigen is not known. The source of the sample is a study of blood T cells in healthy people across ages. Points from the study as a whole: Aged donors had fewer naive CD4+ cells and lower diversity than long-lived donors. PBMCs that were unsorted prevented a conclusive naive versus antigen-experienced comparison.

Then a second PCR, running about 7 to 11 cycles, was carried out with a sample-barcoded 5' primer and a J-beta primer mix. TCRdb itself ran the 5' RACE reads through MiXCR, one entry per CDR3 protein. The sample lists 650,000 to 1,000,000 distinct CDR3 sequences, around 36% occurring once. The CDR3 is 15 residues long. Trimming took 3 bases from V and 9 from J; bases not matched to a gene: 12. CDR1 and CDR2 from the germline V gene are DFQATT and SNEGSKA (reference sequence). The sequence derives from a young man in good health. Sequenced input: blood. This sequence joins TRBV20-1 and TRBJ1-2; 11 bases align to TRBD1. CDR3 amino acids: CSARTPGQGDGSYTF. CDR3 nucleotide sequence: TGCAGTGCTAGGACACCGGGACAGGGGGACGGTAGCTACACCTTC.